This T cell receptor (beta chain) derives from a study of human T cells and chemical hapten exposure. About the study: Researchers reported sensitizing a 2 cm by 2 cm upper inner arm skin site with 2% DPC.

Documented time point: pre-sensitization, week 0. Regarding treatment: therapeutic diphenylcyclopropenone sensitization with weekly scalp DPC. V gave up 1 base and J gave up 7 bases; unmatched junction bases: 6. CDR1 DFQATT and CDR2 SNEGSKA come from the germline V gene (reference sequence). The CDR3 totals 15 residues. A word on this clonotype: Its cognate antigen is unknown.

Study-wide results and limits: There was no change with DPC sensitization in TCRs above 1 in 1000 frequency.

Under the authors' procedure: TCRs per sample had a median of around 98,000 and ranged from about 23,224 to 700,000. TCRdb re-derived calls from the RACE reads in MiXCR, one entry per CDR3 protein. These V and J calls are TCRdb output, not the study's own analysis. The data show 250,000 to 300,000 distinct CDR3 sequences, around 7% seen once. Sequenced here: whole blood, sampled in connection with sensitization to the hapten diphenylcyclopropenone (DPC). The chain carries TRBV20-1 and TRBJ2-1; 11 positions agree with TRBD2. This TCR came from a man between 18 and 29 years old with alopecia areata. Some clones in this sample may be carry-over from other donors' samples. The chain's CDR3 is CSARVRLAGGNEQFF. As DNA, the CDR3 is TGCAGTGCTAGAGTTCGCCTAGCGGGGGGTAATGAGCAGTTCTTC.